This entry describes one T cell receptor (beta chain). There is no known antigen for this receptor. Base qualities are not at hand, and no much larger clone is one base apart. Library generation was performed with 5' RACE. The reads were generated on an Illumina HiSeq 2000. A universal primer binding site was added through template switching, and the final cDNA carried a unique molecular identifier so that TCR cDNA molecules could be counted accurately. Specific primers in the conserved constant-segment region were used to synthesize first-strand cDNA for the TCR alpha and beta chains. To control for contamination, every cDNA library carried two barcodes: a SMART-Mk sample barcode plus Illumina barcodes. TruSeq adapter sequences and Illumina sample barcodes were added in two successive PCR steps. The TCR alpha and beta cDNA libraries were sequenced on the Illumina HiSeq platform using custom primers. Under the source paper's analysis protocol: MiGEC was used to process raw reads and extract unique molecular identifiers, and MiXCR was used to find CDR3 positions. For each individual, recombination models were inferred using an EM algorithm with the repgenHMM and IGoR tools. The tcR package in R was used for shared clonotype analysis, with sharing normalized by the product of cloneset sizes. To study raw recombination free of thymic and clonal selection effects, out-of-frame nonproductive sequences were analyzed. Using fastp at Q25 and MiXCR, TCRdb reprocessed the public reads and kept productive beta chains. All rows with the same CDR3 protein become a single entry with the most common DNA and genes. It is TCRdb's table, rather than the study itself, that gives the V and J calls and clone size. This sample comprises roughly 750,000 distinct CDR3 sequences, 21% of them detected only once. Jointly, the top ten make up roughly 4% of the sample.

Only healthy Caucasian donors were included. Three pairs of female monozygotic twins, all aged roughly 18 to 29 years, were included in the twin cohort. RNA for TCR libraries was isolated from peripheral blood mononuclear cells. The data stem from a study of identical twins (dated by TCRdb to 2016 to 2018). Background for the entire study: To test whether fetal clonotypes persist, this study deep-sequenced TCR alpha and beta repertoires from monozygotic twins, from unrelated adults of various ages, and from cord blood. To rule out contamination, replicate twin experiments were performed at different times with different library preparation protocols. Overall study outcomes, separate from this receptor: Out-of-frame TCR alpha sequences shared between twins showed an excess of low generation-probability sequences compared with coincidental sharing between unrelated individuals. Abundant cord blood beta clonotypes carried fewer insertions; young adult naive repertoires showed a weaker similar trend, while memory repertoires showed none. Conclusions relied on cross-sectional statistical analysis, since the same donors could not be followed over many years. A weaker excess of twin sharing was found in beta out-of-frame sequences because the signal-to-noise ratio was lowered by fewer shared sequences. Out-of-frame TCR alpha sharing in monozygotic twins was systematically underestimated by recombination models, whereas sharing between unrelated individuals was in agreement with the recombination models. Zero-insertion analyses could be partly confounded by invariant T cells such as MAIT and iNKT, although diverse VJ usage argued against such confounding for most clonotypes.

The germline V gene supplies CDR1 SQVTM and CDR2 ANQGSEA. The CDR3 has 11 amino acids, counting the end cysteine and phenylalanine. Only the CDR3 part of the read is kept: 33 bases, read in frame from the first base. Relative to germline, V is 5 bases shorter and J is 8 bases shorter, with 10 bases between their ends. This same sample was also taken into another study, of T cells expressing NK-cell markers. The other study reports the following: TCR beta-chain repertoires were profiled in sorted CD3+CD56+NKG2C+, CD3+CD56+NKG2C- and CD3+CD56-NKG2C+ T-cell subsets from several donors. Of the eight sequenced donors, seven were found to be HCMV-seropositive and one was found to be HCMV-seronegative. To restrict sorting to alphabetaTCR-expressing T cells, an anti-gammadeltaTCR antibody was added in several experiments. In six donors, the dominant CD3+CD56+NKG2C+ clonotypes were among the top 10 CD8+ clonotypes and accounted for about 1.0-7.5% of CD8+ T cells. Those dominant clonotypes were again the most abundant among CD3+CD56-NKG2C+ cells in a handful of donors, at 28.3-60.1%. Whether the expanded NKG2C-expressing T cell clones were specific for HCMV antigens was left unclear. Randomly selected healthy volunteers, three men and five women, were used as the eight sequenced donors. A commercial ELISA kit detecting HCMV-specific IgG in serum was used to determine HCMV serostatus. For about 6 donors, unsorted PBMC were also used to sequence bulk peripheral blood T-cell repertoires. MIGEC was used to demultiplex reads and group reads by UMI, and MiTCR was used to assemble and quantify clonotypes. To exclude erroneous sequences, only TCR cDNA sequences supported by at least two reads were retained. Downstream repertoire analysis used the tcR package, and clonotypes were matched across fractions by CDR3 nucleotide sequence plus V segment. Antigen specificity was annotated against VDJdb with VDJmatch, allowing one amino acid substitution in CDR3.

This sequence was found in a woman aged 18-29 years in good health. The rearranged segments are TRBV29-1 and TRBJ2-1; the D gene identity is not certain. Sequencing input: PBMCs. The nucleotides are TGCAGCGTTCACCTGAGCGATGAGCAGTTCTTC. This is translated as CSVHLSDEQFF.